This T cell receptor (beta chain) is from a study of CD8+CD57+ T cells in acquired aplastic anemia. Selection for sequencing was limited to patients who had shown CD8+CD57+ cell expansion by flow cytometry. Therapy had not been given to patients before blood sampling. This clonotype turned up a few times. For CDR3 and TCR beta VDJ profiling, genomic DNA was the template used. TCRdb ran MiXCR on the reads and lists one entry per CDR3 protein. Among 200,000 or so distinct CDR3 sequences listed, 65% were seen once. The CDR3 contains 14 residues. With V trimmed by 5 bases and J by 5 bases, 4 bases remained unmatched. From germline, CDR1 is DFQATT and CDR2 SNEGSKA (reference sequence).

The receptor was isolated from a human donor with aplastic anemia. The V gene is TRBV20-1, the J gene TRBJ2-3; 13 bases agree with TRBD2. Sequenced sample: sorted CD4+, CD8+, or CD8+CD57+ T cells (not recorded which) from PBMCs. This CDR3 reads CSASGTSGEDTQYF. DNA of the CDR3: TGCAGTGCTTCCGGGACTAGCGGGGAAGATACGCAGTATTTT.